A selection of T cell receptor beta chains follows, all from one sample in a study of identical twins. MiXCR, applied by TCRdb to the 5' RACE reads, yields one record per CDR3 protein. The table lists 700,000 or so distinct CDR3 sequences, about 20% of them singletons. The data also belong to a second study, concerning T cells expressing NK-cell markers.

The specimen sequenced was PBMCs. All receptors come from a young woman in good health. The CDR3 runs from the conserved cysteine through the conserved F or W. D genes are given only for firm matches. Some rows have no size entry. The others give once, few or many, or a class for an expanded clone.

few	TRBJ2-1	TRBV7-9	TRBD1	TGTGCCAGCAGCTTACTAGACAGGGGAGGTGAGCAGTTCTTC	CASSLLDRGGEQFF
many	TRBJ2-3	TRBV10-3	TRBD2	TGTGCCATCAGCGCCGGGACAGGGACTAGCGGCGCCTATTCCACAGATACGCAGTATTTT	CAISAGTGTSGAYSTDTQYF
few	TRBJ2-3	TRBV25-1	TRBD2	TGTGCCAGCAGCCCCGGGACTAGCTCTGGCACAGATACGCAGTATTTT	CASSPGTSSGTDTQYF
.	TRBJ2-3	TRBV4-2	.	TGTGCCAGCAGCCAAGACGGGACTCCTGGAATCGGTGTTACGCAGTATTTT	CASSQDGTPGIGVTQYF
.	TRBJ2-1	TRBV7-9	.	TGTGCCAGCACCTTAGGGGGAAATTGGAATGAGCAGTTCTTC	CASTLGGNWNEQFF
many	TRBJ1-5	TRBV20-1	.	TGCAGTGCTAGAGTAGGGGCCAGCAATCAGCCCCAGCATTTT	CSARVGASNQPQHF
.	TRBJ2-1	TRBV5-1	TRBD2	TGCGCCAGCAGCTTGGCGTTGGCGGGAGCGCGGGAGCAGTTCTTC	CASSLALAGAREQFF
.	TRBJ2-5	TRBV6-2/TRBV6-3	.	TGTGCCAGAAGTTACTCAATCTCCCGAGAGACCCAGTACTTC	CARSYSISRETQYF
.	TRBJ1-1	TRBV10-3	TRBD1	TGTGCCATCAGGCCAGGGGGGTCCACTGAAGCTTTCTTT	CAIRPGGSTEAFF
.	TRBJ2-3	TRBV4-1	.	TGCGCCAGCAGCCCCCACCGGCGGATCACAGATACGCAGTATTTT	CASSPHRRITDTQYF
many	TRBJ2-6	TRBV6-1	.	TGTGCCAGCAGTGAAGTCTCTGGGGCCAACGTCCTGACTTTC	CASSEVSGANVLTF
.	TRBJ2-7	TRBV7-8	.	TGTGCCAGCAGCTTGGTGATCTCCTACGAGCAGTACTTC	CASSLVISYEQYF
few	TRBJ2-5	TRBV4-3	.	TGCGCCAGCAGCCAAGATCGTTTTACTTTGGAGACCCAGTACTTC	CASSQDRFTLETQYF
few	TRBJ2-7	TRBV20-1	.	TGCAGTGCTATTTTTCCGACCCGCTCCTACGAGCAGTACTTC	CSAIFPTRSYEQYF
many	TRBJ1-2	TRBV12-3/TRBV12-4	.	TGTGCCAGCAGCTACGGGTGGAATGGCTACACCTTC	CASSYGWNGYTF